This passage covers 24 T cell receptor gamma chains from one sample sequenced in a study of gamma-delta chains in newborns, infants, children. TCRdb reanalysed the reads with CATT. This table has several hundred gamma-chain clones, 25% to 30% appearing once. Sequencing input: blood. The receptors here all came from a child who was a newborn, infant or young child, either healthy, febrile or measles-vaccinated (not recorded which).

Relative to its sample, this clone is large. The V call is TRGV9, the J call TRGJP. The germline V gene has CDR1 GITISATS and CDR2 ISYDGTV (reference sequence). V lost 3 bases and J lost 3; bases outside the gene matches: 2. The CDR3 length is 16 residues. CDR3 in amino acids: CALWEKQELGKKIKVF. The CDR3 nucleotides read TGTGCCTTGTGGGAGAAGCAAGAGTTGGGCAAAAAAATCAAGGTATTT.

In its sample, this clone ranks as large. The chain has TRGV9 and TRGJP. The junction had 7 bases not matched to a gene; V was cut back by 0 bases and J by 11 bases. Germline V CDR1 and CDR2: GITISATS, ISYDGTV (reference sequence). The CDR3 loop spans 16 amino acids. The CDR3 DNA reads TGTGCCTTGTGGGAGGTGCGTCTTATGGGCAAAAAAATCAAGGTATTT. Encoded protein: CALWEVRLMGKKIKVF.

With regard to this clone: Since a much larger clone is just one base distant, this may be a read error. In the same sample, other DNA sequences code for this CDR3. This chain links TRGV9 with TRGJ1 or TRGJ2. Germline V gene data show CDR1 as GITISATS and CDR2 as ISYDGTV (reference sequence). The CDR3 spans 11 residues. The CDR3 sequence is CALCNYYKKLF. The CDR3 DNA sequence: TGTGCCTTGTGTAATTATTATAAAAAACTCTTT.

Within the sample, this clone is large. With a far larger clone one base away, a read error is the likely cause. V usage is TRGV9 and J usage is TRGJP. CDR3 size: 16 residues. The J segment lost 7 bases and the V segment lost 0 bases, leaving 3 bases of the junction unmatched. CDR1 and CDR2 (germline): GITISATS, ISYDGTV (reference sequence). The CDR3 region is CALWEVHELGKKIKVF. The DNA for the CDR3 is TGTGCCTTGTGGGAGGTGCACGAGTTGGGCAAAAAAATCAAGGTATTT.

This clone is deemed large. This chain joins TRGV9 and TRGJP1. Germline V gene sequence: CDR1 GITISATS, CDR2 ISYDGTV (reference sequence). V lost 2 bases and J lost 0; bases outside the gene matches: 3. This CDR3 is 15 amino acids long. For the CDR3, the DNA is TGTGCCTTGTGGGAGGGGAATACCACTGGTTGGTTCAAGATATTT. It encodes CALWEGNTTGWFKIF.

In its sample, this clone was seen a few times. J is TRGJ1 or TRGJ2 and V is TRGV9. The CDR3 has 13 residues. The V gene end was trimmed by 3 bases and the J gene end by 2 bases; junction bases not matched to a gene: 4. Germline CDR1 reads GITISATS; CDR2 reads ISYDGTV (reference sequence). As DNA, the CDR3 is TGTGCCTTGTGGGAGCGGTATTATTATAAGAAACTCTTT. Its translation: CALWERYYYKKLF.

With respect to this clone: Just one base apart from a much larger clone, this may be a read error. Distinct nucleotide sequences in the sample also encode this CDR3. CDR3 sequence (DNA): TGTGCCCTGTGGGAGCTGCACAGCGAGTTGGGCAAAAAAATCAAGGTATTT. The encoded protein is CALWELHSELGKKIKVF. This chain links TRGV9 with TRGJP. The length of the CDR3 is 17 residues. Germline V gene sequence: CDR1 GITISATS, CDR2 ISYDGTV (reference sequence).

As for this clone: Other DNA variants within this sample encode the same CDR3. V is TRGV9 and J is TRGJP. Germline CDR1 GITISATS, CDR2 ISYDGTV (reference sequence). There are 16 residues in the CDR3. The V segment lost 3 bases and the J segment 4 bases; nucleotides outside the gene matches: 3. CDR3 sequence reads: CALWEPQELGKKIKVF. The CDR3 DNA reads as TGTGCCTTGTGGGAGCCTCAAGAGTTGGGCAAAAAAATCAAGGTATTT.

As for this clone: A much larger clone lies a single base off, so this may be a read error. This chain joins TRGV9 and TRGJP. Germline lookup yields CDR1 GITISATS and CDR2 ISYDGTV (reference sequence). The CDR3 has 17 residues. CDR3 residues: CALWEVRGELGKEIKVF. CDR3 in DNA: TGTGCCTTGTGGGAGGTGCGAGGAGAGTTGGGCAAAGAAATCAAGGTATTT.

This clone is termed hyperexpanded. The chain links TRGV9 to TRGJ1 or TRGJ2. Germline values: CDR1 GITISATS, CDR2 ISYDGTV (reference sequence). The junction had 4 bases not matched to a gene; V was cut back by 4 bases and J by 4 bases. CDR3 size: 12 residues. The CDR3 nucleotides read TGTGCCTTGTGGGAACAGTATTATAAGAAACTCTTT. Translated: CALWEQYYKKLF.

Judged by abundance, this clone is large. Other DNA sequences in the same sample also yield this CDR3. The genes are TRGV9 and TRGJP. CDR1 is GITISATS and CDR2 is ISYDGTV in the germline V gene (reference sequence). The length of the CDR3 is 17 residues. V was clipped by 0 bases and J by 7 bases; unmatched bases: 6. CDR3 nucleotide sequence: TGTGCCTTGTGGGAGGTGCAAGTCGAGTTGGGCAAAAAAATCAAGGTATTT. Amino acid sequence: CALWEVQVELGKKIKVF.

This clone is large. A much larger clone lies a single base off, so this may be a read error. The V call is TRGV9, the J call TRGJP. Germline CDR1 and CDR2: GITISATS and ISYDGTV (reference sequence). Trimming took 3 bases from V and 5 from J; bases not matched to a gene: 1. The CDR3 extends over 15 amino acids. CDR3 DNA sequence: TGTGCCTTGTGGGAGAAAGAGTTGGGCAAAAAAATCAAGGTATTT. This translates into CALWEKELGKKIKVF.

The sample holds a few counts of this clone. At one of its ends the junction is not consistent with the germline gene, which may arise from a read error. Other DNA sequences within the sample encode an identical CDR3. The J gene is TRGJP, the V gene TRGV9. This CDR3 is built from 16 residues. Germline V gene lookup returns CDR1 GITISATS and CDR2 ISYDGTV (reference sequence). DNA for the CDR3: TGTGCCTTGTGGGAGGACCAAGAGTTGGGCAAAAAAATCGAGGTATTT. It specifies CALWEDQELGKKIEVF.

In regard to this clone: This may be a read error: a much more frequent sequence differs by one nucleotide. This CDR3 is also generated by other DNA sequences in the sample. The chain carries TRGV9 and TRGJ1 or TRGJ2. Germline trimming cut 0 bases from V and 7 bases from J; bases unmatched to any gene: 6. The CDR3 extends over 13 amino acids. The germline CDR1 and CDR2 sequences are GITISATS and ISYDGTV (reference sequence). In nucleotides, the CDR3 is TGTGCCTTGTGGGAGGTGCAGGGCTATAAGAAACTCTTT. It is translated as CALWEVQGYKKLF.

With respect to this clone: Just one base apart from a much larger clone, this may be a read error. Here the CDR3 DNA reads TGTGCATTGTGGGAGTTGGGCAAAAAAATCAAGGTATTT. Protein: CALWELGKKIKVF. No V segment was called; the J segment is TRGJP. The CDR3 runs to 13 residues.

About this clone: Since a much larger clone is just one base distant, this may be a read error. The chain uses TRGV4 and TRGJ1 or TRGJ2. CDR1 EGSTGY and CDR2 YDSYTSSV come from the germline V gene. The CDR3 is 14 amino acids. With 5 bases clipped from V and 3 bases from J, the junction kept 10 bases outside the gene matches. CDR3 protein: CATWAGRSYYKKLF. The CDR3 DNA sequence: TGTGCCACCTGGGCTGGACGGAGTTATTATAAGAAACTCTTT.

This clone is a singleton in its sample. A much larger clone differs from this one at a single base, so this may be a read error. In the same sample, other DNA sequences code for this CDR3. The chain joins TRGV9 to TRGJP. The CDR3 runs to 17 residues. Germline V CDR1 and CDR2: GITISATS, ISYDGTV (reference sequence). CDR3 coding DNA: TGTGCCTTGTGGGAGGTGCACCGTGAGTTAGGCAAAAAAATCAAGGTATTT. Its translation is CALWEVHRELGKKIKVF.

Comments on this clone: A clone one base away is much larger, so this may be a read error. This chain uses TRGV9 with TRGJP. The CDR3 is 13 residues long. CDR1 is GITISATS, CDR2 ISYDGTV, per germline (reference sequence). The CDR3 region is CALWELGKKSKVF. The CDR3 bases are TGTGCCTTGTGGGAGTTGGGCAAAAAAAGCAAGGTATTT.

By share, this clone counts as large. Other DNA sequences from this sample encode an identical CDR3 as well. The chain carries TRGV9 and TRGJP. The CDR3 totals 17 residues. Germline values: CDR1 GITISATS, CDR2 ISYDGTV (reference sequence). The J segment lost 2 bases and the V segment lost 3 bases, leaving 4 bases of the junction unmatched. The DNA for the CDR3 is TGTGCCTTGTGGGAGCCCAGGCAAGAGTTGGGCAAAAAAATCAAGGTATTT. Its translation: CALWEPRQELGKKIKVF.

This clone ranks as large (0.1 to 1%). The rearrangement links TRGV9 to TRGJP. V was clipped by 4 bases and J by 9 bases; unmatched bases: 6. Germline values: CDR1 GITISATS, CDR2 ISYDGTV (reference sequence). The CDR3 sequence is 15 residues long. CDR3 sequence reads: CALWDPGLGKKIKVF. DNA for the CDR3: TGTGCCTTGTGGGATCCAGGGTTGGGCAAAAAAATCAAGGTATTT.

This clone has more than one count but fewer than ten. This sequence is one base from a far larger clone and is likely a read error. V gene TRGV9 combines with J gene TRGJP. This CDR3 is built from 15 residues. The germline CDR1 and CDR2 sequences are GITISATS and ISYDGTV (reference sequence). CDR3 amino acids: CALWEQELGKKIEVF. The CDR3 DNA reads as TGTGCCTTGTGGGAGCAAGAGTTGGGCAAAAAAATCGAGGTATTT.

To note about this clone: A far larger clone is off by one base, so a read error is likely. The CDR3 protein is CASNYDKKLF. The DNA of the CDR3 is TGTGCCTCGAATTATGATAAGAAACTCTTT. The V gene is TRGV9, the J gene TRGJ1 or TRGJ2. This CDR3 has 10 residues. From germline, CDR1 is GITISATS and CDR2 ISYDGTV (reference sequence).

With regard to this clone: TCRdb pairs this DNA with a much larger clone's protein that differs at residue 6, likely a read error; the protein shown was translated from the DNA. J is TRGJP and V is TRGV9. The V segment lost 2 bases and the J segment 6 bases; nucleotides outside the gene matches: 4. CDR1 and CDR2 (germline): GITISATS, ISYDGTV (reference sequence). The length of the CDR3 is 16 residues. The CDR3 reads CALWEEGELGKKIKVF. The DNA for the CDR3 is TGTGCCTTGTGGGAGGAAGGAGAGTTGGGCAAAAAAATCAAGGTATTT.

Details on this clone: It differs at one base from a far larger clone, so likely a read error. The chain has TRGV9 and TRGJ1 or TRGJ2. CDR1 GITISATS and CDR2 ISYDGTV come from the germline V gene (reference sequence). This CDR3 contains 13 residues. The junction had 2 bases not matched to a gene; V was cut back by 0 bases and J by 3 bases. The DNA for the CDR3 is TGTGCCTTGTGGGAGGTGGCTTATTATAAGAAACTCTTT. It encodes CALWEVAYYKKLF.